Listed below are T cell receptor beta chains from one sample, sequenced in a study of lymphopenia after photon versus proton radiotherapy. Profiling relied on immunoSEQ multiplex PCR, and the TCRdb table lists in-frame clones only, not all of them. The data contain about 39,000 clones, 92% of them singletons. Sequencing used peripheral blood, obtained from a patient treated with photon-based radiotherapy. The receptors derive from a man aged 60 to 69 with cholangiocarcinoma. Each CDR3 is given without its conserved first and last residue. Expanded clones are given a class, and other clones once, few, many or no size at all.

length: 12
size: .
J: TRBJ1-1
V: TRBV18
CDR3: ASSQGLDNTEAF

length: 13
size: .
J: TRBJ2-1
V: TRBV4-3
CDR3: ASSRGTGSYNEQF

length: 14
size: .
J: TRBJ1-6
V: TRBV7-2
CDR3: ASSPRPLQNNSPLH

length: 10
size: .
J: TRBJ1-4
V: TRBV28
CDR3: ASSLFTEKLF

length: 13
size: .
J: TRBJ1-1
V: TRBV28
CDR3: ASSSGGQGNTEAF

length: 12
size: .
J: TRBJ2-5
V: TRBV7-2
CDR3: ASSLAGGRETQY

length: 13
size: .
J: TRBJ1-5
V: TRBV2
CDR3: ASSEAVTGGTPQH

length: 14
size: .
J: TRBJ2-2
V: TRBV4-3
CDR3: ASSQAKGEDTGELF

length: 15
size: .
J: TRBJ1-4
V: TRBV7-8
CDR3: ASSPSWKGLLNEKLF

length: 13
size: .
J: TRBJ2-2
V: TRBV28
CDR3: ASSWIAGGGGELF

length: 14
size: .
J: TRBJ2-3
V: TRBV28
CDR3: ASSRSGTGGIDTQY

length: 14
size: .
J: TRBJ2-1
V: TRBV18
CDR3: ASSPATSGSWNEQF

length: 16
size: .
J: TRBJ1-6
V: TRBV7-2
CDR3: ASSAYRGSSSYNSPLH

length: 11
size: .
J: TRBJ2-7
V: TRBV18
CDR3: ASSPGGIHEQY

length: 14
size: once
J: TRBJ2-1
V: TRBV5-4
CDR3: ASSSLTGANYNEQF

length: 10
size: .
J: TRBJ2-2
V: TRBV9
CDR3: ASSVNTGELF

length: 15
size: .
J: TRBJ2-2
V: TRBV11-3
CDR3: ASSFLVGHRNTGELF

length: 15
size: few
J: TRBJ1-1
V: TRBV4-1
CDR3: ASSQGSGGSANTEAF

length: 14
size: .
J: TRBJ2-5
V: TRBV23-1
CDR3: ASSQSRDRREETQY

length: 12
size: .
J: TRBJ2-1
V: TRBV5-1
CDR3: ASSLGQGYNEQF

length: 13
size: once
J: TRBJ2-1
V: TRBV7-8
CDR3: ASSRTGTSSSEQF

length: 14
size: .
J: TRBJ2-7
V: TRBV10-3
CDR3: AISEPGTSGSYEQY

length: 12
size: .
J: TRBJ1-3
V: TRBV7-9
CDR3: ASSLLNSGNTIY

length: 12
size: .
J: TRBJ1-2
V: TRBV2
CDR3: ASSGRTVAFGYT

length: 12
size: .
J: TRBJ2-1
V: TRBV19
CDR3: ASSMGTGYNEQF

length: 10
size: .
J: TRBJ2-3
V: TRBV19
CDR3: ASSRSSNTQY

length: 14
size: .
J: TRBJ2-4
V: TRBV7-2
CDR3: ASSLDTGSVWNIQY

length: 17
size: .
J: TRBJ1-6
V: TRBV4-1
CDR3: ASSQVKAGVVIRNSPLH

length: 11
size: .
J: TRBJ1-1
V: TRBV18
CDR3: ASSLRGDTEAF

length: 9
size: .
J: TRBJ2-7
V: TRBV19
CDR3: ASSMESVQY

length: 11
size: .
J: TRBJ1-2
V: TRBV6-1
CDR3: ASGRDSSYGYT